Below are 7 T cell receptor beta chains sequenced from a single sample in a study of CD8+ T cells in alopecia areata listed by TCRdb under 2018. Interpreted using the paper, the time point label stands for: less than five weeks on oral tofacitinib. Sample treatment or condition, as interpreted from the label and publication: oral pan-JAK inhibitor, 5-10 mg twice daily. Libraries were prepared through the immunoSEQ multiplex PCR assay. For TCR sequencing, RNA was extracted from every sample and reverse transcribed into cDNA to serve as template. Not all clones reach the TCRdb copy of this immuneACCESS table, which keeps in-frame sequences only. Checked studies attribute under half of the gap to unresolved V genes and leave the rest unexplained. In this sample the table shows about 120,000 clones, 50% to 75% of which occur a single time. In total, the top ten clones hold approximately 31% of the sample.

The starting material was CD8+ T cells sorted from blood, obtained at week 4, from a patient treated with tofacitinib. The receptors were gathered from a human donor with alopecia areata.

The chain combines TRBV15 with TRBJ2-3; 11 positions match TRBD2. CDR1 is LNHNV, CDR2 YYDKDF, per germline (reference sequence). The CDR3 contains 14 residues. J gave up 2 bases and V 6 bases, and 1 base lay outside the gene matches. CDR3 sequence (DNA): TGTGCCACCAGACTAGCGGGGGACACAGATACGCAGTATTTT. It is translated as CATRLAGDTDTQYF.

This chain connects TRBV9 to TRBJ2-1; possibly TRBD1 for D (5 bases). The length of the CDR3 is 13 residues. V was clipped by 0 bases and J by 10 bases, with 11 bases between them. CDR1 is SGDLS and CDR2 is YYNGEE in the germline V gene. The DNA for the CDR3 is TGTGCCAGCAGCGTAGCCAGGGTCGGGGAGCAGTTCTTC. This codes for CASSVARVGEQFF.

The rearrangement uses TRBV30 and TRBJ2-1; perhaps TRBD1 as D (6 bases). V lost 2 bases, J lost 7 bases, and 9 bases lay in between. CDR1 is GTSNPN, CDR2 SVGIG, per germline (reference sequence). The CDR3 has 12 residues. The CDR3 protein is CAWSHTGNEQFF. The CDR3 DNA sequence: TGTGCCTGGAGTCACACAGGGAATGAGCAGTTCTTC.

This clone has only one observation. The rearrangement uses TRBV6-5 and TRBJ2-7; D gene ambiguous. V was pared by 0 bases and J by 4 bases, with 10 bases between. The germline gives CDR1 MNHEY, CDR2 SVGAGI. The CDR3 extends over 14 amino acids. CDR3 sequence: CASSYSKSGYEQYF. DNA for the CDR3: TGTGCCAGCAGTTACTCGAAGTCAGGTTACGAGCAGTACTTC.

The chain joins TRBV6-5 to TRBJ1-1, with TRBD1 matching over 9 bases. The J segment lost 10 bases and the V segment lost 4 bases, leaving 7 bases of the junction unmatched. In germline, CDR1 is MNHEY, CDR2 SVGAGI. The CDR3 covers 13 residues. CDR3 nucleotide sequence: TGTGCCAGCAGTTCCGGACAGGGGCGGATAGCTTTCTTT. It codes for CASSSGQGRIAFF.

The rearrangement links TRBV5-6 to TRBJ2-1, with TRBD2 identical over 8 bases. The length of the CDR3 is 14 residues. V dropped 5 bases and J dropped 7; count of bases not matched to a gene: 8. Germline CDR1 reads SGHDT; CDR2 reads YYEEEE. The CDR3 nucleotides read TGTGCCAGCAGTCCCGGGACTAGGGGTAATGAGCAGTTCTTC. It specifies CASSPGTRGNEQFF.

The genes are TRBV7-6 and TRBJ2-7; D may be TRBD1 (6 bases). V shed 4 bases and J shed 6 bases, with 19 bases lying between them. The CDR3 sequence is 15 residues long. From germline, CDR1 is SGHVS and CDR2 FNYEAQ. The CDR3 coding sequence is TGTGCCAGCAGCTCGTCAGGGGAAGGGGGACGCGAGCAGTACTTC. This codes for CASSSSGEGGREQYF. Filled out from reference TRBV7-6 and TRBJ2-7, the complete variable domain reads GAGVSQSPRYKVTKRGQDVALRCDPISGHVSLYWYRQALGQGPEFLTYFNYEAQQDKSGLPNDRFSAERPEGSISTLTIQRTEQRDSAMYRCASSSSGEGGREQYFGPGTRLTVT.